This T cell receptor (beta chain) was obtained from a study of response to subunit inactivated influenza vaccine. Study outcomes and limitations: Authors suggested few new T cells are recruited by each seasonal influenza vaccination.

This clonotype was observed a few times. What it binds is unknown. The germline gives CDR1 SEHNR, CDR2 FQNEAQ (reference sequence). The germline V and J ends were trimmed by 1 base and 6 bases, with 13 bases remaining between them. CDR3 length equals 14 residues. TCRdb redid the calling of the RT-PCR reads with MiXCR, one entry per CDR3 protein. The sample consists of about 800,000 distinct CDR3 sequences, around 20% of them appearing once. This sequence was found in a man aged 50 to 60 who received an inactivated influenza vaccine. The chain couples TRBV7-9 to TRBJ2-7, with D perhaps matching TRBD1 (6 bases). The sequencing here drew on PBMCs from blood, taken around 5 days after vaccination. DNA for the CDR3: TGTGCCAGCAGCTTAGTCCTGGGGGCGGGCGAGCAGTACTTC. As protein: CASSLVLGAGEQYF.